This T cell receptor beta chain was found in a study of T cell repertoires in cytomegalovirus infection. Whole-study context: Recently identified HLA-C-restricted and well-studied HLA-B-restricted CMV epitopes were used. Signatures in public TCR beta sequences pointed to both CMV infection and matching HLA type.

Per the germline V gene, CDR1 is MNHEY and CDR2 is SVGEGT. V lost 2 bases and J lost 4, with 11 bases in between. This CDR3 has 14 residues. Regarding this clonotype: The antigen remains undetermined.

TCRdb reprocessed the reads with MiXCR, giving one entry per CDR3 protein. Here the sample spans 450,000 to 550,000 distinct CDR3 sequences, about 42% being singletons. Here the sequenced sample was cultured PBMCs, taken from culture after CMV antigen stimulation. This chain joins TRBV6-2 or TRBV6-3 and TRBJ2-5, with a tentative D call TRBD1 (5 bases). The sequence came from a human donor in good health (CMV status not recorded). Some clones in this sample may be carry-over from other donors' samples. Here the CDR3 DNA reads TGTGCCAGCAGTTACGCAGGGCTTGGAGAGACCCAGTACTTC. Translation: CASSYAGLGETQYF.